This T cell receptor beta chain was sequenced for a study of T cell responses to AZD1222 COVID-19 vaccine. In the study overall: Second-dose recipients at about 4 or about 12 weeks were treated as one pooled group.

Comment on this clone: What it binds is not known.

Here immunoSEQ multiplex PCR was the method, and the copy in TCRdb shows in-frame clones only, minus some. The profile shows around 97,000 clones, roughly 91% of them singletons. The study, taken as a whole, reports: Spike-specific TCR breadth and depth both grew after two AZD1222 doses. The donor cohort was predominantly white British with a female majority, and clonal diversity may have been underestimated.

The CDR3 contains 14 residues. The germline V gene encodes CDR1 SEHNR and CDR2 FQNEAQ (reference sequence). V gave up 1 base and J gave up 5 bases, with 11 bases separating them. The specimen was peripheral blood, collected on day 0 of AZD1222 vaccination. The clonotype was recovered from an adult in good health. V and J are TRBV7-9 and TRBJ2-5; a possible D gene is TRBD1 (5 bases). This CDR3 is CASSLGQGTETQYF. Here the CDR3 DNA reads TGTGCCAGCAGCTTAGGGCAGGGTACCGAGACCCAGTACTTC.